This T cell receptor beta chain was sequenced during a study of T cell repertoires in cytomegalovirus infection. At the level of the study: Public TCR beta signatures were indicative of both CMV infection and a matching HLA type.

Germline V gene data show CDR1 as SGHKS and CDR2 as YYEKEE (reference sequence). The CDR3 covers 12 residues. Trimming cost V 1 base and J 3 bases, with 5 bases left between them. TCRdb re-analysed the reads in MiXCR, keeping a single row per CDR3 protein. This table holds about 600,000 distinct CDR3 sequences, 24% found once. Remarks on this clonotype: Its antigen is unknown.

Study-level findings and limits: Totalled public TCR beta family frequency picked out people who carried CMV plus the relevant HLA. HLA-C-restricted, CMV-specific TCR beta clonotypes were dominant ex vivo.

The TCR comes from a human donor in good health (CMV status not recorded). Some clones in this sample may be carry-over from other donors' samples. The chain recombines TRBV5-5 with TRBJ2-7, with D unclear. The sample taken for sequencing was CD8+ T cells from PBMCs. The CDR3 DNA reads as TGTGCCAGCAGCTTGAACCACTACGAGCAGTACTTC. Its translation is CASSLNHYEQYF.